Below are 3 T cell receptor beta chains sequenced from a single sample in a study of shared clonotypes between healthy human individuals. Terminally differentiated effector memory CD45RA+ cells were excluded from the naive CD8 cells, which were CD45RO-negative and positively selected for CCR7. Using immunoSEQ multiplex PCR, the repertoire was profiled, and TCRdb retains in-frame clones only, with some absent. The sample consists of a few million clones, 90% to 95% of them appearing once. Source material: naive CD8+ T cells from PBMCs. These receptors were collected from a man aged 18 to 29 in good health. Some clones in this sample may be carry-over from other donors' samples.

The CDR3 DNA reads as TGTGCCAGCAGTTTATTCACCGGGATAAAAAACACTGAAGCTTTCTTT. Translation gives CASSLFTGIKNTEAFF. The chain recombines TRBV28 with TRBJ1-1; D remains ambiguous. The V and J ends lost 1 base and 2 bases respectively, with 14 bases between them. CDR3 length: 16 residues. Germline V gives CDR1 MDHEN, CDR2 SYDVKM.

The DNA of the CDR3 is TGTGCCAGCAGCCTAGGGACTGATGTCTATGGCTACACCTTC. It is translated as CASSLGTDVYGYTF. This chain connects TRBV7-9 to TRBJ1-2, with D perhaps TRBD1 (5 bases). V lost 5 bases and J 4 bases, leaving 14 bases between the germline ends. This CDR3 spans 14 amino acids. Germline CDR1 reads SEHNR; CDR2 reads FQNEAQ (reference sequence). Variable domain in full (rest from reference TRBV7-9 and TRBJ1-2): DTGVSQNPRHKITKRGQNVTFRCDPISEHNRLYWYRQTLGQGPEFLTYFQNEAQLEKSRLLSDRFSAERPKGSFSTLEIQRTEQGDSAMYLCASSLGTDVYGYTFGSGTRLTVV.

The rearrangement links TRBV9 to TRBJ1-1; 11 positions match TRBD1. With 1 base clipped from V and 8 bases from J, the junction kept 13 bases outside the gene matches. CDR1 is SGDLS, CDR2 YYNGEE, per germline. This CDR3 is 17 amino acids long. This CDR3 is CASSVPQTGDRGIEAFF. For the CDR3, the DNA is TGTGCCAGCAGCGTACCCCAAACAGGGGACAGGGGGATAGAAGCTTTCTTT.